This entry concerns a single T cell receptor (beta chain). The record originates from a study of cytomegalovirus exposure and HLA in healthy donors. The CDR3 length is 13 residues. V shed 5 bases and J shed 2 bases, with 10 bases lying between them. Per germline, CDR1 SEHNR and CDR2 FQNEAQ (reference sequence). Sequencing used immunoSEQ multiplex PCR; TCRdb keeps in-frame clones, though not all of them. The sample includes some 290,000 clones, roughly 87% seen only once; the top ten take about 0.96%. This TCR was sampled from a man aged 30 to 39 in good health and CMV-seronegative. The gene calls are TRBV7-9 and TRBJ2-7; tentative D call: TRBD1 (5 bases). Sequences were obtained from PBMCs. CDR3 loop: CASSPDTTYEQYF. The CDR3 nucleotides read TGTGCCAGCAGCCCGGACACAACCTACGAGCAGTACTTC.